The clone carrying this T cell receptor beta chain was counted a few times. The entry originates in a study of control samples from healthy donors and cancer patients. Repertoires were generated with immunoSEQ multiplex PCR, while TCRdb's copy carries only in-frame clones and drops some. Here the sample spans approximately 100,000 clones, approximately 78% being singletons. V lost 2 bases to trimming and J lost 5 bases, with 11 bases between them. Germline V CDR1 and CDR2: SGHRS, YFSETQ. The CDR3 is made up of 13 amino acids. This TCR derives from a man aged 60-69 years in good health. The material sequenced was blood. The genes are TRBV5-1 and TRBJ2-7, with D perhaps matching TRBD1 (5 bases). CDR3 DNA: TGCGCCAGCAGCTTAGTGGCAGGGAACGAGCAGTACTTC. Protein sequence: CASSLVAGNEQYF.